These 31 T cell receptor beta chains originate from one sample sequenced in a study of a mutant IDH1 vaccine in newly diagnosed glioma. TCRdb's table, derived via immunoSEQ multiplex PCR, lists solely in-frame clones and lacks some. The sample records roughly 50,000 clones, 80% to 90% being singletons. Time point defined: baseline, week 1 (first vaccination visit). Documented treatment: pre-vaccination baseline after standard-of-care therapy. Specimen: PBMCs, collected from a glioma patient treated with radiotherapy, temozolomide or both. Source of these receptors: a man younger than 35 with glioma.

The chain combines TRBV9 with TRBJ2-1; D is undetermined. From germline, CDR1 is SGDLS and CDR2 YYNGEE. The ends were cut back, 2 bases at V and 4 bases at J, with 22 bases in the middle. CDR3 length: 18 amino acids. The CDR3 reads CASSVSFRPTLSYNEQFF. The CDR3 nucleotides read TGTGCCAGCAGCGTTTCATTCCGGCCAACCCTTTCTTACAATGAGCAGTTCTTC.

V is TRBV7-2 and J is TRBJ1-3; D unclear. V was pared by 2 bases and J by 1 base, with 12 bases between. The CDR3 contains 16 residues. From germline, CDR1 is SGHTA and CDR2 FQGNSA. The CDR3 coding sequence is TGTGCCAGCAGCTTACAATGGAGAGATTCTGGAAACACCATATATTTT. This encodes CASSLQWRDSGNTIYF.

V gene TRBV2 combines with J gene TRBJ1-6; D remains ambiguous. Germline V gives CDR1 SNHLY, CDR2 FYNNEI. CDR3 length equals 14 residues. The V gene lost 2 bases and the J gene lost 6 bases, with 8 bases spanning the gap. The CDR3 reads CASSESQPNSPLHF. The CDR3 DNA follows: TGTGCCAGCAGTGAATCACAGCCTAATTCACCCCTCCACTTT.

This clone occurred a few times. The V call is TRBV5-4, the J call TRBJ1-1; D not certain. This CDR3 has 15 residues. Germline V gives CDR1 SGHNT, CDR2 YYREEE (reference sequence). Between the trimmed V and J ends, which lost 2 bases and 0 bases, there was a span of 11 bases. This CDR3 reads CASSFAGAMNTEAFF. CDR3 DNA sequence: TGTGCCAGCAGCTTCGCCGGTGCCATGAACACTGAAGCTTTCTTT.

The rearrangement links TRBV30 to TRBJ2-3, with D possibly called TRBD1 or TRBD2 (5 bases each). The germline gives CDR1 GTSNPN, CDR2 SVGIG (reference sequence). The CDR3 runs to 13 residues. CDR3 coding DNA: TGTGCTATGACAGCCGGGGACACAGATACGCAGTATTTT. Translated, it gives CAMTAGDTDTQYF.

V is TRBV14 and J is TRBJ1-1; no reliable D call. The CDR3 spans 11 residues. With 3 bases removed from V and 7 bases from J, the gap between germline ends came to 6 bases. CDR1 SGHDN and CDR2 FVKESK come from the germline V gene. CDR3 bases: TGTGCCAGCAGCCATACCGATGAAGCTTTCTTT. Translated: CASSHTDEAFF. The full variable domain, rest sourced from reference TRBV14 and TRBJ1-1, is EAGVTQFPSHSVIEKGQTVTLRCDPISGHDNLYWYRRVMGKEIKFLLHFVKESKQDESGMPNNRFLAERTGGTYSTLKVQPAELEDSGVYFCASSHTDEAFFGQGTRLTVV.

This chain's CDR3 is CASSQGTGGQETQYF. Written as DNA, the CDR3 is TGCGCCAGCAGCCAAGGGACCGGGGGCCAAGAGACCCAGTACTTC. The J gene is TRBJ2-5, the V gene TRBV4-3; D possibly corresponds to TRBD2 (6 bases). The ends were cut back, 1 base at V and 1 base at J, with 10 bases in the middle. Germline V gene lookup returns CDR1 LGHNA and CDR2 YSLEER. The CDR3 spans 15 residues.

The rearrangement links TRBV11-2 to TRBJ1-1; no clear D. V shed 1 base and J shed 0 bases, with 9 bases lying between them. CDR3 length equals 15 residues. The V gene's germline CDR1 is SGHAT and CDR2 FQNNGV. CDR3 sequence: CASSLVLGMNTEAFF. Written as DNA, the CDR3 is TGTGCCAGCAGCTTAGTTCTTGGCATGAACACTGAAGCTTTCTTT.

The CDR3 coding sequence is TGTGCCAGCCAGGCAGGTGTTTATGTCAATCAGCCCCAGCATTTT. As protein: CASQAGVYVNQPQHF. The rearrangement uses TRBV6-5 and TRBJ1-5; no clear D. CDR1 MNHEY and CDR2 SVGAGI come from the germline V gene. CDR3 length: 15 residues. V shed 8 bases and J shed 3 bases, with 17 bases lying between them.

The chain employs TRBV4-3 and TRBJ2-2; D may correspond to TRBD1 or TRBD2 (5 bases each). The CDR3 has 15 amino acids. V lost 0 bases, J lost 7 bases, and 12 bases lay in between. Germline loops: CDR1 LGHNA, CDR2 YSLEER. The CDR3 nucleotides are TGCGCCAGCAGCCAAGATTGGGGGACGGGCGGGGAGCTGTTTTTT. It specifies CASSQDWGTGGELFF.

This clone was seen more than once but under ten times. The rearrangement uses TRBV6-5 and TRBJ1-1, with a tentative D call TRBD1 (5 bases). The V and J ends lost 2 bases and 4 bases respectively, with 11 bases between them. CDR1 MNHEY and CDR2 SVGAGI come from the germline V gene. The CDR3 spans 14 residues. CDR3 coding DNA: TGTGCCAGCAGTTACGGGGGTTGGAGCACTGAAGCTTTCTTT. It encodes CASSYGGWSTEAFF.

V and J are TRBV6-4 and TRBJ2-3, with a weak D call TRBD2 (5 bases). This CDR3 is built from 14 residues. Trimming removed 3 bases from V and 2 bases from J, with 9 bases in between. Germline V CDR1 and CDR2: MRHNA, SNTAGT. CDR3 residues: CASSDRAATDTQYF. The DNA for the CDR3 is TGTGCCAGCAGTGATCGAGCGGCCACAGATACGCAGTATTTT.

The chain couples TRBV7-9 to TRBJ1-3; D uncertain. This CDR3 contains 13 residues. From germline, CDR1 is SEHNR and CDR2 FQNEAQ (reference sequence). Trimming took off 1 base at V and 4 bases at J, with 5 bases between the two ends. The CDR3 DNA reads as TGTGCCAGCAGCTTAGTATCCGGAAACACCATATATTTT. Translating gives CASSLVSGNTIYF.

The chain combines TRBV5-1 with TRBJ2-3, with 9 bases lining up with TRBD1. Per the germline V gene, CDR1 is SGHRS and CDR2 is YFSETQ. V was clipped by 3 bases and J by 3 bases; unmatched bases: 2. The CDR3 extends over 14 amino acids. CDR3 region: CASSWTGETDTQYF. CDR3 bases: TGCGCCAGCAGCTGGACAGGGGAAACAGATACGCAGTATTTT.

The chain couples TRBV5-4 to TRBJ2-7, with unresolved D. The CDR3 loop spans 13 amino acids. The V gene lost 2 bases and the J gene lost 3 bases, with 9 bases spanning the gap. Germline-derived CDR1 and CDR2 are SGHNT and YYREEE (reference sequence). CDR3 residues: CASSLGRSYEQYF. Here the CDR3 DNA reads TGTGCCAGCAGCTTAGGACGGAGCTACGAGCAGTACTTC.

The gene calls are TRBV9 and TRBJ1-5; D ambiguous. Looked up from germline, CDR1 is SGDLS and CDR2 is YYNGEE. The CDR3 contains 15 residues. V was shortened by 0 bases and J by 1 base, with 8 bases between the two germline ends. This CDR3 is CASSVGTVSNQPQHF. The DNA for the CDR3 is TGTGCCAGCAGCGTAGGGACCGTCAGCAATCAGCCCCAGCATTTT.

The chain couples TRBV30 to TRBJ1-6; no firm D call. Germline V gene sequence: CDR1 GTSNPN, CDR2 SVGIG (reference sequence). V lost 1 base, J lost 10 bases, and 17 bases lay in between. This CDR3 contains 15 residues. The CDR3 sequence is CAWSGSRSGVSPLHF. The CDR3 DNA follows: TGTGCCTGGAGTGGCTCCAGGTCCGGGGTCTCACCCCTCCACTTT.

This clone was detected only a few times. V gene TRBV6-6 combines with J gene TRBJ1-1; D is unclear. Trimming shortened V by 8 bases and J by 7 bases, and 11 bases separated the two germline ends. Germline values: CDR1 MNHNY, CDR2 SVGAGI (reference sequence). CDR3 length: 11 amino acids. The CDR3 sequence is CASLFALEAFF. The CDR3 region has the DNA TGTGCCAGCCTCTTCGCACTTGAAGCTTTCTTT.

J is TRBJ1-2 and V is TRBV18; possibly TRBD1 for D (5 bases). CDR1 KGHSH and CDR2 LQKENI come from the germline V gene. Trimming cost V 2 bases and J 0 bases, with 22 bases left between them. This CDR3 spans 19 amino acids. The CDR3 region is CASSPSGPVAVTANYGYTF. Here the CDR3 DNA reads TGTGCCAGCTCACCATCGGGGCCCGTAGCGGTGACGGCTAACTATGGCTACACCTTC.

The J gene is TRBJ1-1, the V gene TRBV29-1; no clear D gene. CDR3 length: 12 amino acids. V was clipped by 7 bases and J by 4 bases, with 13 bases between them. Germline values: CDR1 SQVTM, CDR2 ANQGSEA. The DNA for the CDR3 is TGCAGCGGGCGGACCTTGGGCACTGAAGCTTTCTTT. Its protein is CSGRTLGTEAFF.

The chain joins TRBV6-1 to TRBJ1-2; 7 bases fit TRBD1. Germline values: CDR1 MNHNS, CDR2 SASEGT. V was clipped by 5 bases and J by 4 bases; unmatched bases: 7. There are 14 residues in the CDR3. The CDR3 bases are TGTGCCAGCAGTTTACAGGGGCTCGGCTATGGCTACACCTTC. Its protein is CASSLQGLGYGYTF.

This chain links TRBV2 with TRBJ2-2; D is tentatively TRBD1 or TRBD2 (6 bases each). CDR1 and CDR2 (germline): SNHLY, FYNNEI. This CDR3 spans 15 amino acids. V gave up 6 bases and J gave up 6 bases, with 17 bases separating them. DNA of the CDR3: TGTGCCAGCAGATATAAGGGGGGTAATGCCGGGGAGCTGTTTTTT. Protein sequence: CASRYKGGNAGELFF.

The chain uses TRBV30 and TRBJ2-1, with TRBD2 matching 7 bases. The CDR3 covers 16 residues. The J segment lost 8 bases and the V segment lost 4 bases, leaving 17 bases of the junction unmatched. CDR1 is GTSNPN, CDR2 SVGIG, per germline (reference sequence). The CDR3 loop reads CAWTPSSGRALHEQFF. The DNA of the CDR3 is TGTGCCTGGACTCCAAGCAGTGGGAGGGCCCTCCATGAGCAGTTCTTC.

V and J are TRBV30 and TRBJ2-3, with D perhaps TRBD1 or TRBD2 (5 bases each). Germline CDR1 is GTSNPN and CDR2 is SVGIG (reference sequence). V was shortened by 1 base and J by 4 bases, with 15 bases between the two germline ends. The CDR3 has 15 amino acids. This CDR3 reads CAWSAGTGNADTQYF. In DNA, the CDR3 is TGTGCCTGGAGTGCCGGGACCGGGAACGCAGATACGCAGTATTTT.

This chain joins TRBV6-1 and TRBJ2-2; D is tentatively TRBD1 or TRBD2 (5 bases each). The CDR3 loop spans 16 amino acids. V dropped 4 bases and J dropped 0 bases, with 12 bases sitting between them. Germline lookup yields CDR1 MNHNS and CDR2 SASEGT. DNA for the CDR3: TGTGCCAGCAGTGCACGGGGCGGCGCGAACACCGGGGAGCTGTTTTTT. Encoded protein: CASSARGGANTGELFF.

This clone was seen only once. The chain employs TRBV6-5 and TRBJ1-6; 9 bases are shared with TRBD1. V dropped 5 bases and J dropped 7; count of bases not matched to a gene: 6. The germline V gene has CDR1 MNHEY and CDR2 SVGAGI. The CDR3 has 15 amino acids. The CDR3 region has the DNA TGTGCCAGCAGTCCGGGACAGGGTTGGAATTCACCCCTCCACTTT. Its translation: CASSPGQGWNSPLHF.

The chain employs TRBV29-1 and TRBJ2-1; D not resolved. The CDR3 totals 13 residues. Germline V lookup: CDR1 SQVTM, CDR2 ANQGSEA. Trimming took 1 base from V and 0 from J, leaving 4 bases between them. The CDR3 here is CSVEGISYNEQFF. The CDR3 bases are TGCAGCGTTGAAGGGATCTCCTACAATGAGCAGTTCTTC.

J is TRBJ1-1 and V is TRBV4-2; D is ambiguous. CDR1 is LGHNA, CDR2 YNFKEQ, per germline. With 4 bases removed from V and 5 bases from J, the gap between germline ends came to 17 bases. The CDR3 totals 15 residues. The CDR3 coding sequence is TGTGCCAGCAGCCGCCCGAGCCTCGTGGAGACTGAAGCTTTCTTT. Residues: CASSRPSLVETEAFF.

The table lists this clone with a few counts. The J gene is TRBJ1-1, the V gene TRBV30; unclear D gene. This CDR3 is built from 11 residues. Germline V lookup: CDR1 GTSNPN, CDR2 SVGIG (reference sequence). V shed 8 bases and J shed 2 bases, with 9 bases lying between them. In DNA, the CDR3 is TGTGCCCTGGCGGGTAACACTGAAGCTTTCTTT. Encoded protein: CALAGNTEAFF.

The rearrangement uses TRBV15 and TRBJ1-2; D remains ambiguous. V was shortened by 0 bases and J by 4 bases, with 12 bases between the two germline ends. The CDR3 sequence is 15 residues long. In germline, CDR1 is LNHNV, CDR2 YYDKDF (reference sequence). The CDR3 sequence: CATSRDSGLFYGYTF. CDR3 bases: TGTGCCACCAGCAGAGATAGCGGACTTTTCTATGGCTACACCTTC.

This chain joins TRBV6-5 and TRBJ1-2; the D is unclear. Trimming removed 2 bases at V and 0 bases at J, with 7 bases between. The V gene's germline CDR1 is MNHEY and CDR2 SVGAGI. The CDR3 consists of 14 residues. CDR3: CASSYKGANYGYTF. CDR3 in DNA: TGTGCCAGCAGTTACAAGGGCGCTAACTATGGCTACACCTTC.